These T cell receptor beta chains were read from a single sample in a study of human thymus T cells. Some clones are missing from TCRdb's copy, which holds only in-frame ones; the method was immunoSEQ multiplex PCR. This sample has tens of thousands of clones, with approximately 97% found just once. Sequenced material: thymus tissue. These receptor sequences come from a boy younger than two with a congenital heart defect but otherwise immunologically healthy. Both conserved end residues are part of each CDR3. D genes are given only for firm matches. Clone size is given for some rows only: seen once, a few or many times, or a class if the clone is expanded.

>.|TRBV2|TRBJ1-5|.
CASSERGQINQPQHF
TGTGCCAGCAGTGAAAGGGGCCAAATCAATCAGCCCCAGCATTTT
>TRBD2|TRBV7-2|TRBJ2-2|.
CASSPRIGGINTGELFF
TGTGCCAGCAGCCCCAGAATCGGGGGGATAAACACCGGGGAGCTGTTTTTT
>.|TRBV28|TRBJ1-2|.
CASSPKVAGTGYGYTF
TGTGCCAGCAGTCCCAAAGTTGCCGGGACGGGGTATGGCTACACCTTC
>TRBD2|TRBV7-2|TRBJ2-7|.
CASSLVSGRGTYEQYF
TGTGCCAGCAGCTTAGTAAGCGGGAGGGGCACCTACGAGCAGTACTTC
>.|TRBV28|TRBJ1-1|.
CASSLCSGGEVTEAFF
TGTGCCAGCAGTTTATGCTCCGGGGGCGAGGTCACTGAAGCTTTCTTT
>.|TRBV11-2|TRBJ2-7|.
CASSPRLTSQDEQYF
TGTGCCAGCAGCCCCAGGCTGACCTCTCAAGACGAGCAGTACTTC
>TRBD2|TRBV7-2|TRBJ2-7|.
CASSLKREGSYYEQYF
TGTGCCAGCAGCTTAAAGCGGGAGGGTTCCTACTACGAGCAGTACTTC
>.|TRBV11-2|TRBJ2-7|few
CASSPLCPRAGSPYEQYF
TGTGCCAGCAGTCCTCTTTGCCCGCGGGCAGGGAGTCCCTACGAGCAGTACTTC
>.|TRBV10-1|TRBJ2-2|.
CASSDRMIPLRTGELFF
TGCGCCAGCAGTGACCGCATGATCCCTCTACGGACCGGGGAGCTGTTTTTT
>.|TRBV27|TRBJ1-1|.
CASSLRGRNTEAFF
TGTGCCAGCAGTTTACGGGGGAGGAACACTGAAGCTTTCTTT
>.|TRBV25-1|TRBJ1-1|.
CASTPGPTNTEAFF
TGTGCCAGCACCCCGGGACCAACGAACACTGAAGCTTTCTTT
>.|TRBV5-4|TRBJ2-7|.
CASSLYNEPKGYEQYF
TGTGCCAGCAGCTTGTATAATGAGCCCAAGGGCTACGAGCAGTACTTC
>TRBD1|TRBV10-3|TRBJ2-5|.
CAISGGQGEETQYF
TGTGCCATCAGTGGGGGACAGGGGGAAGAGACCCAGTACTTC
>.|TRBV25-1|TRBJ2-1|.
CASSVWGMGHNEQFF
TGTGCCAGCAGCGTGTGGGGAATGGGGCACAATGAGCAGTTCTTC
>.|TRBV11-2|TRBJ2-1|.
CASSSSGKRFF
TGTGCCAGCAGCTCATCAGGGAAGCGGTTCTTC
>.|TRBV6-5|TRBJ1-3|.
CASSYSLSSGNTIYF
TGTGCCAGCAGTTACTCATTGAGCTCTGGAAACACCATATATTTT
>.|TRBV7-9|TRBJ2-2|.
CASSRVFNGELFF
TGTGCCAGCAGCCGGGTCTTTAACGGGGAGCTGTTTTTT
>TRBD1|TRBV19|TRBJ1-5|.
CASLAQGAQQPQHF
TGTGCCAGCCTTGCACAGGGGGCACAGCAGCCCCAGCATTTT
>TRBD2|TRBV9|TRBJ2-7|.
CASSVGENGQREGLHEQYF
TGTGCCAGCAGCGTAGGGGAAAACGGTCAGCGGGAGGGCCTTCACGAGCAGTACTTC
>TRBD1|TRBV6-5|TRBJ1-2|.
CAVRDRNYGYTF
TGTGCCGTACGGGACAGAAACTATGGCTACACCTTC
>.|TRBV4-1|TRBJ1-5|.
CASSLTYTTHQPQHF
TGCGCCAGCAGCCTAACTTATACCACCCATCAGCCCCAGCATTTT
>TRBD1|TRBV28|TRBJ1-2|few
CATKGQGGNYGYTF
TGTGCCACCAAGGGACAGGGTGGGAACTATGGCTACACCTTC
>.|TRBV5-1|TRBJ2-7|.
CASSTGLLPYEQYF
TGCGCCAGCAGCACCGGACTCTTACCCTACGAGCAGTACTTC
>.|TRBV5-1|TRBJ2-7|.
CAIGRSRGSYEQYF
TGCGCCATCGGGAGGAGCAGGGGCTCCTACGAGCAGTACTTC
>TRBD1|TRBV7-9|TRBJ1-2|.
CASSTDRDREDGYTF
TGTGCCAGCAGCACCGACCGGGACAGGGAGGATGGCTACACCTTC
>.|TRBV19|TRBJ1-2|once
CASTIKEQGPRNGYTF
TGTGCCAGTACCATCAAGGAACAGGGACCGCGAAATGGCTACACCTTC
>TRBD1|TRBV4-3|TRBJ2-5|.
CASSQLIDRGYQETQYF
TGCGCCAGCAGCCAATTAATCGACAGGGGGTACCAAGAGACCCAGTACTTC
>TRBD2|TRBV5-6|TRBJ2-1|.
CASTDWASGSWEQFF
TGTGCCAGCACCGATTGGGCTAGCGGGAGCTGGGAGCAGTTCTTC
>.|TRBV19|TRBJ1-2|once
CASSPGLRGYTF
TGTGCCAGTAGCCCAGGGTTGCGGGGCTACACCTTC
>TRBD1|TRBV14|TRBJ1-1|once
CASSREDRDYTEAFF
TGTGCCAGCAGCCGTGAGGACAGGGATTACACTGAAGCTTTCTTT
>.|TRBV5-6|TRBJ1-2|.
CASSPRGNYGYTF
TGTGCCAGCAGCCCCAGGGGAAACTATGGCTACACCTTC
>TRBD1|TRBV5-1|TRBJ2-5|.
CASSLGRDRGTETQYF
TGCGCCAGCAGCTTGGGGCGGGACAGGGGAACCGAGACCCAGTACTTC
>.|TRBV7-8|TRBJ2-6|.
CASSLAYLFTGANVLTF
TGTGCCAGCAGCTTAGCATACCTCTTTACTGGGGCCAACGTCCTGACTTTC
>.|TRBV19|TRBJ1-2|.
CASSWDDGGYTF
TGTGCCAGTAGTTGGGACGACGGTGGCTACACCTTC
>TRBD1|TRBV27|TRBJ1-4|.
CASSPDRGNEKLFF
TGTGCCAGCAGCCCCGACAGGGGTAATGAAAAACTGTTTTTT
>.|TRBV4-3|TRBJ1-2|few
CASSQRHRGRYSGYTF
TGCGCCAGCAGCCAACGACATCGAGGGAGGTATAGCGGCTACACCTTC